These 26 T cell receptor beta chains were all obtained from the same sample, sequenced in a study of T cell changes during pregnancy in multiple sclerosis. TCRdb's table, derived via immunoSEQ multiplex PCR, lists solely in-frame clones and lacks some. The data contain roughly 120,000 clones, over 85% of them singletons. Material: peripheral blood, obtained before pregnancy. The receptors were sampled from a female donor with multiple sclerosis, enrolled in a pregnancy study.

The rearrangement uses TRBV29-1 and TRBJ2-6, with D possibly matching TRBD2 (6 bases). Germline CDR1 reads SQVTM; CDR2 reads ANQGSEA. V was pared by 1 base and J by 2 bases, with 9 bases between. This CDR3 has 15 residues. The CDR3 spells CSVEGGEAGANVLTF. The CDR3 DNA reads TGCAGCGTTGAAGGGGGGGAGGCTGGGGCCAACGTCCTGACTTTC. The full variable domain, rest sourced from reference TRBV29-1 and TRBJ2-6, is SAVISQKPSRDICQRGTSLTIQCQVDSQVTMMFWYRQQPGQSLTLIATANQGSEATYESGFVIDKFPISRPNLTFSTLTVSNMSPEDSSIYLCSVEGGEAGANVLTFGAGSRLTVL.

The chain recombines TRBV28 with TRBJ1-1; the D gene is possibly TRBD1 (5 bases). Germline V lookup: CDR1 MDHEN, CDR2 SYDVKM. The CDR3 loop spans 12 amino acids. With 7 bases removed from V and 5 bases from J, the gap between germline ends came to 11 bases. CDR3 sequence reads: CASNQGITEAFF. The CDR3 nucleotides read TGTGCCAGCAACCAGGGAATTACTGAAGCTTTCTTT.

For the CDR3, the DNA is TGTGCCAGCAGCCAGCGGCGGGGCTCTGGAAACACCATATATTTT. This gives the protein CASSQRRGSGNTIYF. The V and J genes are TRBV7-9 and TRBJ1-3; no definite D call. Germline V gene data show CDR1 as SEHNR and CDR2 as FQNEAQ (reference sequence). The CDR3 has 15 amino acids. With 5 bases removed from V and 0 bases from J, the gap between germline ends came to 11 bases.

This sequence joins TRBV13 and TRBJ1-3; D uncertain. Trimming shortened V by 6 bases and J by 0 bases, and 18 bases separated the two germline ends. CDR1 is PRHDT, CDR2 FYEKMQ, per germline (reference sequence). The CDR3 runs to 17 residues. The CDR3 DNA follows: TGTGCCAGCAGTATACGTATAAACGTAGTCTCTGGAAACACCATATATTTT. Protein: CASSIRINVVSGNTIYF.

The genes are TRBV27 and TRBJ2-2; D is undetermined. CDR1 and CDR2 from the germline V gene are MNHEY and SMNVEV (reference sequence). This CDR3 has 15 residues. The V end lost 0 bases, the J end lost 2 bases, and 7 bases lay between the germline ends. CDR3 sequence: CASSLSRLNTGELFF. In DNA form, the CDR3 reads TGTGCCAGCAGTTTATCGAGGCTAAACACCGGGGAGCTGTTTTTT.

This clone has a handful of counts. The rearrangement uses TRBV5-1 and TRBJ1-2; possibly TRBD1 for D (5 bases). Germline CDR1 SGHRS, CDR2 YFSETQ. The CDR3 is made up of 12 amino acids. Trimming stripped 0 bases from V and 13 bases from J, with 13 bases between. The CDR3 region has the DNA TGCGCCAGCAGCTTGGCAGGCAGGGCGGCCACCTTC. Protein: CASSLAGRAATF.

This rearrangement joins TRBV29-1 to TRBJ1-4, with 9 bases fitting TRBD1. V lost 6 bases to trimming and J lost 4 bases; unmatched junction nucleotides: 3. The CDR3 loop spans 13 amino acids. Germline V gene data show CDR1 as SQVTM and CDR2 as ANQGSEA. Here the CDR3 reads CSVKTGGNEKLFF. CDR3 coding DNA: TGCAGCGTGAAGACAGGGGGTAATGAAAAACTGTTTTTT.

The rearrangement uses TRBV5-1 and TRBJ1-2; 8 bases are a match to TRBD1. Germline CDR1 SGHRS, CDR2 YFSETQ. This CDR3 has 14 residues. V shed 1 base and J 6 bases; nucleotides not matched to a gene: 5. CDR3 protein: CASSLRTGGNGYTF. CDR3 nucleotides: TGCGCCAGCAGCTTGCGTACAGGGGGGAATGGCTACACCTTC.

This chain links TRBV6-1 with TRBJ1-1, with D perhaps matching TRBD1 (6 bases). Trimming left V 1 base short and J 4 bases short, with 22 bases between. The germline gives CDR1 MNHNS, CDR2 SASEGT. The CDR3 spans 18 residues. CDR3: CASSEGTRATGYGTEAFF. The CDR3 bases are TGTGCCAGCAGTGAAGGAACCCGGGCTACAGGGTACGGCACTGAAGCTTTCTTT.

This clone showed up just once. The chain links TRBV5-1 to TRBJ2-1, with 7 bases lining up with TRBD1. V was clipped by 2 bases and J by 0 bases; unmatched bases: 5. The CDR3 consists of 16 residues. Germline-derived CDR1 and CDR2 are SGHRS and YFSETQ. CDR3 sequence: CASSFLPGGSYNEQFF. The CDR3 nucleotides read TGCGCCAGCAGCTTCCTTCCAGGGGGCTCCTACAATGAGCAGTTCTTC.

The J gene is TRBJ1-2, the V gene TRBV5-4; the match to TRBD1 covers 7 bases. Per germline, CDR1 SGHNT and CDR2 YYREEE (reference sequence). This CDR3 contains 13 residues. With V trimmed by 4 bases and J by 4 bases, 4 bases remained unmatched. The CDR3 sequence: CASSPTGPYGYTF. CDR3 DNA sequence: TGTGCCAGCAGCCCGACAGGGCCCTATGGCTACACCTTC.

The CDR3 DNA sequence: TGCGCCAGCGGGACAGGGGGTTTATTCGAGACCCAGTACTTC. Its translation is CASGTGGLFETQYF. This chain joins TRBV5-1 and TRBJ2-5; 11 bases fit TRBD1. This CDR3 comprises 14 residues. The germline V gene encodes CDR1 SGHRS and CDR2 YFSETQ. With 7 bases clipped from V and 5 bases from J, the junction kept 7 bases outside the gene matches.

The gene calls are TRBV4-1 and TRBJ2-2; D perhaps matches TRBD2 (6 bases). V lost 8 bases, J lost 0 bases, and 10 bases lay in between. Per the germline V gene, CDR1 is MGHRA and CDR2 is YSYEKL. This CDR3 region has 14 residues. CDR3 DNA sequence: TGCGCCAGCGGAGGGACGGCGAACACCGGGGAGCTGTTTTTT. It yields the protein CASGGTANTGELFF.

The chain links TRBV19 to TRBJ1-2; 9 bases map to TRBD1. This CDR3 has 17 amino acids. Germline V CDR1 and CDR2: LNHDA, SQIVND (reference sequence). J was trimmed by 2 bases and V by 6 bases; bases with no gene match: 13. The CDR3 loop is CASRTGQGLSRNYGYTF. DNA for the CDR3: TGTGCCAGTAGGACGGGACAGGGATTAAGCCGGAACTATGGCTACACCTTC.

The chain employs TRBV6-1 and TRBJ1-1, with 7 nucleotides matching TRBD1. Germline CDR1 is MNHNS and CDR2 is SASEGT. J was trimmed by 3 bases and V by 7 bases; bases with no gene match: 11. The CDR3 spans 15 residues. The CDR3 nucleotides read TGTGCCAGCATCACGGCACAGGGGCGGGACACTGAAGCTTTCTTT. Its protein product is CASITAQGRDTEAFF.

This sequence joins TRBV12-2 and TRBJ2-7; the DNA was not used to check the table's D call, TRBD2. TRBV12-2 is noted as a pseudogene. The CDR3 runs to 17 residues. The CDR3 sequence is CASRNLSGLYSSYEQYF. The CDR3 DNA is TGTGCAAGTCGAAATTTATCCGGACTTTACAGCTCCTACGAGCAGTACTTC.

CDR3 in amino acids: CASSFRTYSYNEQFF. Here the CDR3 DNA reads TGTGCCAGCAGTTTCCGTACCTACTCCTACAATGAGCAGTTCTTC. The chain recombines TRBV28 with TRBJ2-1, with unresolved D. The CDR3 covers 15 residues. V was clipped by 3 bases and J by 0 bases, with 9 bases between them. Germline V gives CDR1 MDHEN, CDR2 SYDVKM.

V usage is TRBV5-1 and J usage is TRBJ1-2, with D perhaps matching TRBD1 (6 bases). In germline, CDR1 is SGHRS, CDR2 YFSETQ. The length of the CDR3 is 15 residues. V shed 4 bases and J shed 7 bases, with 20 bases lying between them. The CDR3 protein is CASSLPGTTLGGYTF. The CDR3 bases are TGCGCCAGCAGCCTTCCCGGGACAACCCTCGGTGGCTACACCTTC.

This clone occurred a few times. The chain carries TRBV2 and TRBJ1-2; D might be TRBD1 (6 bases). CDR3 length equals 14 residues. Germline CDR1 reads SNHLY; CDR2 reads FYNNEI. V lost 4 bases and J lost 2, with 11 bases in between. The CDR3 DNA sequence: TGTGCCAGCAGTGTTGGGGGCGGGAACTATGGCTACACCTTC. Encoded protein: CASSVGGGNYGYTF. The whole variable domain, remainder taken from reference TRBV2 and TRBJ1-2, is EPEVTQTPSHQVTQMGQEVILRCVPISNHLYFYWYRQILGQKVEFLVSFYNNEISEKSEIFDDQFSVERPDGSNFTLKIRSTKLEDSAMYFCASSVGGGNYGYTFGSGTRLTVV.

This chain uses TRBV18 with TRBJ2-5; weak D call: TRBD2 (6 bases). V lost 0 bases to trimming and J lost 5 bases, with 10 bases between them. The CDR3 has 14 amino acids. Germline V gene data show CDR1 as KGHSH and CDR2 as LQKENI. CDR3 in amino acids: CASSPPDYRETQYF. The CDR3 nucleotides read TGTGCCAGCTCACCACCGGACTATAGGGAGACCCAGTACTTC.

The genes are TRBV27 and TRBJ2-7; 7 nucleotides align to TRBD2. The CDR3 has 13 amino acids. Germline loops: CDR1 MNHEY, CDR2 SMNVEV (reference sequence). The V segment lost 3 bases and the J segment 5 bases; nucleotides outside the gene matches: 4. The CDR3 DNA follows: TGTGCCAGCAGTTTTACAGCGGGGAACGAGCAGTACTTC. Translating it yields CASSFTAGNEQYF.

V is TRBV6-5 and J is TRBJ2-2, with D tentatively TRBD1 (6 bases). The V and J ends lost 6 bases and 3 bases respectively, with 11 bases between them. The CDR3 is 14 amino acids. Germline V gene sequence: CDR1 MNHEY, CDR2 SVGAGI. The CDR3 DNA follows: TGTGCCAGCAGACCCCGACAGGACACCGGGGAGCTGTTTTTT. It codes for CASRPRQDTGELFF.

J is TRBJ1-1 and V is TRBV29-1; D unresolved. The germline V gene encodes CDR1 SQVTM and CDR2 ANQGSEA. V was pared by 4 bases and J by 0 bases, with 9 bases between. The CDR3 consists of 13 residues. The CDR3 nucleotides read TGCAGCGTTGGGGCAGACATGAACACTGAAGCTTTCTTT. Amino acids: CSVGADMNTEAFF.

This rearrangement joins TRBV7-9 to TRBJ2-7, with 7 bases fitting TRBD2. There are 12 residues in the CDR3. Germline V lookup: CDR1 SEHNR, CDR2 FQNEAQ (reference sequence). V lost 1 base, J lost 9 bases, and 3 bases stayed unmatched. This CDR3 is CASSLGGGGQYF. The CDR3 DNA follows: TGTGCCAGCAGCTTAGGGGGGGGAGGGCAGTACTTC.

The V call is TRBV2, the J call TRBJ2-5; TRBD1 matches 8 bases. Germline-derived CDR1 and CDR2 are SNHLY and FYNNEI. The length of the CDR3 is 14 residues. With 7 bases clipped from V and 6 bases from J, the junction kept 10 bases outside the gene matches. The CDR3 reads CASKMDREVQTQYF. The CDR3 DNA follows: TGTGCCAGCAAAATGGACAGGGAAGTCCAGACCCAGTACTTC.

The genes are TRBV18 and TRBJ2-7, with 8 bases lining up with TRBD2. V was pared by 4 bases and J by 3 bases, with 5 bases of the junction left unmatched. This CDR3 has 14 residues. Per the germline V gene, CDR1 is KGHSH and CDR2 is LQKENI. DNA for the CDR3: TGTGCCAGCTCACTCGACCGGGGGGGCTACGAGCAGTACTTC. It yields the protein CASSLDRGGYEQYF.